The 29 T cell receptor beta chains reported below all come from one sample, sequenced in a study of T cell repertoires in aging, cancer and after chemotherapy. Multiplex touch-down PCR with TRB-A/B primers amplified rearranged V-D-J TRB sequences. TCRdb recomputed calls from the multiplex PCR reads with MiXCR, one row per CDR3 protein. The data hold over 1,400 distinct CDR3 sequences, with roughly 40% observed a single time. Peripheral blood genomic DNA, not sorted cells or RNA, was the template. What was sequenced was blood. The origin of the receptors is a human donor with a solid tumor.

This clonotype is large. This chain connects TRBV6-5 to TRBJ1-2; D is perhaps TRBD1 (5 bases). Germline CDR1 and CDR2: MNHEY and SVGAGI. Between the trimmed V and J ends, which lost 5 bases and 8 bases, there was a span of 15 bases. This CDR3 has 13 residues. In DNA, the CDR3 is TGTGCCAGCAGTCCTGGGGCAGGGTACGGCTACACCTTC. This sequence encodes CASSPGAGYGYTF.

A few counts support this clonotype. J is TRBJ2-6 and V is TRBV12-3 or TRBV12-4; D not resolved. The CDR3 is 18 amino acids. Trimming pared 0 bases from V and 0 bases from J, leaving 12 bases between. CDR3 bases: TGTGCCAGCAGTTTAGCGCTAAGGCAGCCCTCTGGGGCCAACGTCCTGACTTTC. This translates into CASSLALRQPSGANVLTF.

The gene calls are TRBV19 and TRBJ1-2, with TRBD1 as a possible D gene (6 bases). CDR1 is LNHDA and CDR2 is SQIVND in the germline V gene (reference sequence). Trimming shortened V by 6 bases and J by 5 bases, and 16 bases separated the two germline ends. This CDR3 is 14 amino acids long. The CDR3 loop reads CASSLTGLGYGYTF. The CDR3 DNA reads as TGTGCCAGTAGCCTTACAGGGTTAGGGTATGGCTACACCTTC.

This chain connects TRBV5-4 to TRBJ1-5; D ambiguous. Trimming cost V 4 bases and J 2 bases, with 10 bases left between them. The germline V gene has CDR1 SGHNT and CDR2 YYREEE (reference sequence). The CDR3 contains 14 residues. The CDR3, as DNA: TGTGCCAGCAGCCCAGGCCGAGGCAATCAGCCCCAGCATTTT. Amino acid sequence: CASSPGRGNQPQHF. Complete variable domain (other parts from reference TRBV5-4 and TRBJ1-5): ETGVTQSPTHLIKTRGQQVTLRCSSQSGHNTVSWYQQALGQGPQFIFQYYREEENGRGNFPPRFSGLQFPNYSSELNVNALELDDSALYLCASSPGRGNQPQHFGDGTRLSIL.

V and J are TRBV19 and TRBJ2-3, with 7 bases lining up with TRBD2. V was pared by 8 bases and J by 8 bases, with 10 bases of the junction left unmatched. Germline V gene data show CDR1 as LNHDA and CDR2 as SQIVND (reference sequence). CDR3 size: 13 residues. The CDR3 sequence: CASSPNPGGTQYF. CDR3 coding DNA: TGTGCCAGTTCCCCTAACCCGGGAGGTACGCAGTATTTT.

The chain recombines TRBV7-6 with TRBJ2-1; 9 bases line up with TRBD2. V lost 5 bases and J lost 2; bases outside the gene matches: 10. The germline V gene encodes CDR1 SGHVS and CDR2 FNYEAQ. This CDR3 is built from 17 residues. CDR3 bases: TGTGCCAGCAGCCCCCATTTAGCGGGAGCGGCCTACAATGAGCAGTTCTTC. Protein: CASSPHLAGAAYNEQFF.

This rearrangement joins TRBV28 to TRBJ2-5; D is uncertain. CDR1 and CDR2 (germline): MDHEN, SYDVKM. V lost 10 bases and J 1 base, leaving 10 bases between the germline ends. The CDR3 is 12 amino acids. The CDR3 DNA reads as TGTGCCACCACCGGGCCCCAAGAGACCCAGTACTTC. Encoded protein: CATTGPQETQYF.

The gene calls are TRBV15 and TRBJ1-5; the D gene is possibly TRBD1 (6 bases). Trimming took off 6 bases at V and 2 bases at J, with 14 bases between the two ends. There are 15 residues in the CDR3. Germline-derived CDR1 and CDR2 are LNHNV and YYDKDF (reference sequence). This CDR3 reads CATSTGLGGNQPQHF. In DNA, the CDR3 is TGTGCCACCAGTACAGGGTTGGGAGGCAATCAGCCCCAGCATTTT.

This clonotype has more than one count but fewer than ten. The J gene is TRBJ2-7, the V gene TRBV7-2; 9 nucleotides agree with TRBD1. V lost 2 bases, J lost 5 bases, and 13 bases stayed unmatched. The V gene's germline CDR1 is SGHTA and CDR2 FQGNSA. The CDR3 spans 17 residues. The CDR3 loop reads CASSLSGLPRDRDEQYF. CDR3 nucleotide sequence: TGTGCCAGCAGCTTATCAGGACTACCGCGGGACAGGGACGAGCAGTACTTC.

As concerns this clonotype: A much larger clonotype is one base distant, so this may be a read error. This chain uses TRBV11-1 with TRBJ2-3; TRBD2 matches at 8 bases. Germline assignment: CDR1 SGHAT and CDR2 FQDESV (reference sequence). The CDR3 is 16 amino acids. In DNA, the CDR3 is TGTGTCAGCCGAGACGTTAACGGGAGGGAGACAGATACGCAGTATTTT. Amino acid sequence: CVSRDVNGRETDTQYF.

The chain joins TRBV30 to TRBJ1-5; D is perhaps TRBD1 (5 bases). This CDR3 spans 16 amino acids. Trimming took 0 bases from V and 5 from J, leaving 17 bases between them. Germline V lookup: CDR1 GTSNPN, CDR2 SVGIG (reference sequence). The CDR3 region has the DNA TGTGCCTGGAGTGTAGAGGGCAGGGTCTCGTATCAGCCCCAGCATTTT. This encodes CAWSVEGRVSYQPQHF.

This chain connects TRBV20-1 to TRBJ1-5; D remains ambiguous. V was clipped by 0 bases and J by 5 bases, with 14 bases between them. The CDR3 sequence is 15 residues long. The V gene's germline CDR1 is DFQATT and CDR2 SNEGSKA (reference sequence). This chain's CDR3 is CSAREDEGLYQPQHF. CDR3 DNA sequence: TGCAGTGCTAGAGAGGACGAAGGGCTATATCAGCCCCAGCATTTT.

The gene calls are TRBV27 and TRBJ1-2; D gene uncertain. The length of the CDR3 is 14 residues. Trimming removed 0 bases from V and 5 bases from J, with 10 bases in between. CDR1 and CDR2 from the germline V gene are MNHEY and SMNVEV (reference sequence). The CDR3: CASSLSGGYYGYTF. CDR3 nucleotides: TGTGCCAGCAGTTTATCGGGAGGGTATTATGGCTACACCTTC.

This rearrangement joins TRBV6-1 to TRBJ1-4; D is uncertain. V lost 6 bases to trimming and J lost 7 bases, with 18 bases between them. Germline V gene data show CDR1 as MNHNS and CDR2 as SASEGT. The CDR3 loop spans 15 amino acids. CDR3 in DNA: TGTGCCAGCAGCCTTAATCCCTCTTCGGGTGAAAAACTGTTTTTT. Protein product: CASSLNPSSGEKLFF.

The chain couples TRBV30 to TRBJ1-2; weak D call: TRBD1 (5 bases). The CDR3 consists of 13 residues. Per germline, CDR1 GTSNPN and CDR2 SVGIG (reference sequence). V gave up 4 bases and J gave up 5 bases, with 14 bases separating them. The CDR3 coding sequence is TGTGCCTGGAAGGTTGCAGGGAAGTATGGCTACACCTTC. Protein: CAWKVAGKYGYTF.

The chain links TRBV6-1 to TRBJ2-6; maybe TRBD1 (5 bases). CDR1 is MNHNS and CDR2 is SASEGT in the germline V gene. The V end lost 6 bases, the J end lost 5 bases, and 11 bases lay between the germline ends. This CDR3 is built from 14 residues. The CDR3 nucleotides read TGTGCCAGCAGAGACGACAGCCGGGCCAACGTCCTGACTTTC. Protein sequence: CASRDDSRANVLTF.

The V gene is TRBV25-1, the J gene TRBJ1-1, with D maybe TRBD1 (6 bases). The V gene's germline CDR1 is MGHDK and CDR2 SYGVNS. The V gene lost 5 bases and the J gene lost 11 bases, with 15 bases spanning the gap. CDR3 length: 12 residues. The CDR3 DNA sequence: TGTGCCAGCAGTCCAACAGGGCCCGGGGCTTTCTTT. Its translation is CASSPTGPGAFF.

By share, this clonotype ranks as large (0.1 to 1%). The rearrangement uses TRBV7-6 and TRBJ2-7; D unclear. This CDR3 is 11 amino acids long. Germline V gives CDR1 SGHVS, CDR2 FNYEAQ. V was pared by 4 bases and J by 7 bases, with 8 bases between. CDR3 bases: TGTGCCAGCAGCTCCTCATGGGAGCAGTACTTC. Its translation: CASSSSWEQYF.

This clonotype was counted between two and nine times. CDR3 nucleotides: TGTGCCTGGAGTGATGGGGGCAGCACTTATAGCAATCAGCCCCAGCATTTT. It specifies CAWSDGGSTYSNQPQHF. The V and J genes are TRBV30 and TRBJ1-5, with D maybe TRBD1 (6 bases). The CDR3 has 17 amino acids. The germline CDR1 and CDR2 sequences are GTSNPN and SVGIG (reference sequence). V lost 1 base and J 0 bases, leaving 16 bases between the germline ends.

The chain carries TRBV7-2 and TRBJ1-1; 7 bases fit TRBD1. Germline CDR1 SGHTA, CDR2 FQGNSA. V lost 7 bases, J lost 5 bases, and 13 bases stayed unmatched. This CDR3 contains 15 residues. CDR3 protein: CASTFQRGRWTEAFF. Written as DNA, the CDR3 is TGTGCCAGCACCTTCCAGAGGGGGCGATGGACTGAAGCTTTCTTT.

This clonotype was counted only a few times. The chain recombines TRBV12-3 or TRBV12-4 with TRBJ2-7; tentatively, D is TRBD1 (6 bases). Trimming took 1 base from V and 0 from J, leaving 16 bases between them. The CDR3 has 17 amino acids. CDR3 sequence (DNA): TGTGCCAGCAGTTTAGTGGACAGCGCTTTTAGCTCCTACGAGCAGTACTTC. Translation: CASSLVDSAFSSYEQYF.

The V gene is TRBV20-1, the J gene TRBJ2-7; D perhaps matches TRBD2 (7 bases). This CDR3 region has 14 residues. V gave up 6 bases and J gave up 1 base, with 16 bases separating them. Germline V gene lookup returns CDR1 DFQATT and CDR2 SNEGSKA (reference sequence). As DNA, the CDR3 is TGCAGTGCCCTCGGGGCGGGGGCGTCCTACGAGCAGTACTTC. It translates to CSALGAGASYEQYF.

The chain joins TRBV6-5 to TRBJ2-3; TRBD2 matches at 7 bases. Losses at the gene ends were 10 bases for V and 1 base for J; bases not matched to a gene: 8. Germline V gene sequence: CDR1 MNHEY, CDR2 SVGAGI. This CDR3 is 14 amino acids long. The DNA of the CDR3 is TGTGCCACCAAGCGGGATATGGGCACAGATACGCAGTATTTT. Translation: CATKRDMGTDTQYF.

The rearrangement links TRBV28 to TRBJ2-1; 9 positions match TRBD1. The CDR3 length is 16 residues. Germline CDR1 reads MDHEN; CDR2 reads SYDVKM. V lost 8 bases and J lost 3; bases outside the gene matches: 11. The chain's CDR3 is CASGPGTGINYNEQFF. The CDR3 region has the DNA TGTGCCAGCGGCCCCGGGACAGGGATTAACTACAATGAGCAGTTCTTC.

This clonotype was seen a few times. This chain connects TRBV7-2 to TRBJ1-2; D unclear. CDR3 size: 15 residues. Germline loops: CDR1 SGHTA, CDR2 FQGNSA. V lost 2 bases and J lost 4, with 14 bases in between. CDR3 loop: CASSLTRRVAYGYTF. DNA of the CDR3: TGTGCCAGCAGCTTAACTCGTCGGGTTGCCTATGGCTACACCTTC.

This chain joins TRBV7-9 and TRBJ2-7; a possible D gene is TRBD2 (5 bases). Trimming took off 1 base at V and 4 bases at J, with 11 bases between the two ends. Germline loops: CDR1 SEHNR, CDR2 FQNEAQ (reference sequence). This CDR3 contains 14 residues. CDR3 nucleotides: TGTGCCAGCAGCTTAGATGGACTCCGGTACGAGCAGTACTTC. Amino acid sequence: CASSLDGLRYEQYF.

This clonotype has a handful of counts. The chain links TRBV20-1 to TRBJ2-7; D not resolved. Germline V gene data show CDR1 as DFQATT and CDR2 as SNEGSKA (reference sequence). Trimming removed 1 base at V and 3 bases at J, with 7 bases between. The CDR3 is 12 residues long. CDR3 in DNA: TGCAGTGCTAGAGTAACAGACTACGAGCAGTACTTC. Residues: CSARVTDYEQYF.

CDR3 in amino acids: CASSKRWGSSGNTIYF. The CDR3 DNA reads as TGTGCCAGTAGTAAAAGGTGGGGAAGCTCTGGAAACACCATATATTTT. The chain couples TRBV19 to TRBJ1-3; D not resolved. Germline CDR1 LNHDA, CDR2 SQIVND (reference sequence). Trimming left V 4 bases short and J 0 bases short, with 13 bases between. There are 16 residues in the CDR3.

The chain links TRBV6-1 to TRBJ2-7; 8 bases match TRBD2. V was pared by 8 bases and J by 5 bases, with 14 bases of the junction left unmatched. The CDR3 is 15 amino acids. Germline V gives CDR1 MNHNS, CDR2 SASEGT. In DNA, the CDR3 is TGTGCCAGCGGCAATCCGGGACTAGGGGGTCACGAGCAGTACTTC. Its translation is CASGNPGLGGHEQYF.